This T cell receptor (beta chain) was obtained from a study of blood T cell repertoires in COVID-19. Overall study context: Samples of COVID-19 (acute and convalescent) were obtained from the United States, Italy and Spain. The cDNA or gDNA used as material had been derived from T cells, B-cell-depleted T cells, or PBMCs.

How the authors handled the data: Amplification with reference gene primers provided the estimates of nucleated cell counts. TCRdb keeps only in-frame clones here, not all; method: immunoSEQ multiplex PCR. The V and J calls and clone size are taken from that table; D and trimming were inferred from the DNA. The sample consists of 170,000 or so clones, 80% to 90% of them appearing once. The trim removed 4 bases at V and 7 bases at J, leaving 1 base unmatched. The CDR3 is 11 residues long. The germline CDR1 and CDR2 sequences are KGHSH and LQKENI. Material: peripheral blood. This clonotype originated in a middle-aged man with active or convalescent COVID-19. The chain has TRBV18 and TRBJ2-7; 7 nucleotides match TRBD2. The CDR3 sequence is CASSREGEQYF. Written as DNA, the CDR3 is TGTGCCAGCTCACGGGAGGGGGAGCAGTACTTC.